A selection of T cell receptor beta chains follows, all from one sample in a study of T cell responses to AZD1222 COVID-19 vaccine. This table comes from immunoSEQ multiplex PCR, and its TCRdb copy is limited to in-frame clones, with some not included. The sample has roughly 150,000 clones, roughly nine tenths seen once; the top ten hold approximately 1.3%. The specimen was peripheral blood, collected 28 days after the second AZD1222 dose. Every receptor here comes from an adult who received the AZD1222 COVID-19 vaccine. Each CDR3 is given with its conserved first and last residue. The D gene is left open where the match is weak.

CASSYNGGDTEAFF | TGTGCCAGCAGTTACAATGGGGGGGACACTGAAGCTTTCTTT | - | TRBJ1-1 | TRBV6-5
CASSLGLRREQYF | TGTGCCAGCAGCCTTGGGTTGAGACGCGAGCAGTACTTC | - | TRBJ2-7 | TRBV3-1/TRBV3-2
CASSGTGRKFTDTQYF | TGTGCCAGCAGCGGAACGGGACGCAAATTCACAGATACGCAGTATTTT | - | TRBJ2-3 | TRBV9
CATSDLGDSTDTQYF | TGTGCCACCAGTGATTTGGGGGACAGCACAGATACGCAGTATTTT | - | TRBJ2-3 | TRBV24-1
CASSLEGSGTPQYF | TGTGCCAGCAGCTTAGAGGGCAGCGGAACGCCCCAGTACTTC | - | TRBJ2-5 | TRBV7-2
CASSYNAGGAISYEQYF | TGTGCCAGCAGTTATAATGCAGGGGGGGCGATCTCCTACGAGCAGTACTTC | - | TRBJ2-7 | TRBV28
CASSRGTGGSYNEQFF | TGTGCCAGCAGCCGTGGAACAGGGGGCTCTTACAATGAGCAGTTCTTC | TRBD1 | TRBJ2-1 | TRBV13
CASSIRRESQGTDTQYF | TGTGCCAGTAGTATTAGGCGGGAGTCGCAGGGCACAGATACGCAGTATTTT | TRBD2 | TRBJ2-3 | TRBV19
CASSFQGGQPQHF | TGTGCCAGCAGTTTCCAGGGGGGTCAGCCCCAGCATTTT | TRBD1 | TRBJ1-5 | TRBV27
CASSLGVDRPSGRQQYF | TGTGCCAGCAGCTTAGGGGTGGATCGTCCTAGCGGGAGACAGCAGTACTTC | TRBD2 | TRBJ2-7 | TRBV28
CASSRTGDYNSPLHF | TGCGCCAGCAGCAGGACAGGAGACTATAATTCACCCCTCCACTTT | TRBD1 | TRBJ1-6 | TRBV5-1
CASSLAAGTEAFF | TGTGCCAGCAGCTTGGCGGCGGGAACTGAAGCTTTCTTT | - | TRBJ1-1 | TRBV5-5
CASSIGTGDWETQYF | TGTGCCAGTAGTATTGGGACAGGGGATTGGGAGACCCAGTACTTC | TRBD1 | TRBJ2-5 | TRBV19